These 21 T cell receptor beta chains originate from one sample sequenced in a study of shared clonotypes between healthy human individuals. TCRdb keeps only in-frame clones here, not all; method: immunoSEQ multiplex PCR. The table has 1.4 million or so clones, approximately 98.5% seen once. Specimen: naive CD4+ T cells sorted from blood. This sample's subset: CD45RA+ positively selected. The receptors here all came from a man in his thirties or forties in good health.

The chain is built from TRBV9 and TRBJ1-3; no definite D call. V was cut by 2 bases and J by 4 bases, with 10 bases left in between. This CDR3 is 14 amino acids long. Germline CDR1 SGDLS, CDR2 YYNGEE. CDR3 coding DNA: TGTGCCAGCAGCGTGTCGACAAACGGAAACACCATATATTTT. Its translation is CASSVSTNGNTIYF.

This chain links TRBV30 with TRBJ2-1; possibly TRBD2 for D (6 bases). CDR1 is GTSNPN, CDR2 SVGIG, per germline (reference sequence). V was trimmed by 2 bases and J by 4 bases, leaving 15 bases between them. This CDR3 comprises 15 residues. This chain's CDR3 is CAWSPPGLTYNEQFF. As DNA, the CDR3 is TGTGCCTGGAGTCCCCCGGGACTGACGTACAATGAGCAGTTCTTC.

The chain couples TRBV19 to TRBJ2-1; maybe TRBD2 (5 bases). Germline V gene lookup returns CDR1 LNHDA and CDR2 SQIVND (reference sequence). CDR3 length equals 17 residues. V was cut by 1 base and J by 1 base, with 14 bases left in between. CDR3 nucleotide sequence: TGTGCCAGTAGTATAGTCCGAGGGAGTGGGTCCTACAATGAGCAGTTCTTC. Protein sequence: CASSIVRGSGSYNEQFF.

The chain combines TRBV2 with TRBJ1-5, with D possibly TRBD1 on 6 matching bases. Germline CDR1 reads SNHLY; CDR2 reads FYNNEI. Trimming removed 5 bases from V and 4 bases from J, with 12 bases in between. This CDR3 has 14 amino acids. Here the CDR3 DNA reads TGTGCCAGCAGTTCCGGGGGCCCTAATCAGCCCCAGCATTTT. This translates into CASSSGGPNQPQHF.

The V gene is TRBV19, the J gene TRBJ2-3; 9 bases map to TRBD1. Germline-derived CDR1 and CDR2 are LNHDA and SQIVND (reference sequence). V was clipped by 6 bases and J by 3 bases; unmatched bases: 10. The CDR3 has 16 residues. CDR3 sequence reads: CASRETGTGLTDTQYF. The CDR3 DNA reads TGTGCCAGTAGAGAAACCGGGACAGGGCTAACAGATACGCAGTATTTT.

The genes are TRBV9 and TRBJ2-3, with 11 bases identical to TRBD2. V was clipped by 4 bases and J by 0 bases; unmatched bases: 4. The CDR3 loop spans 16 amino acids. The germline CDR1 and CDR2 sequences are SGDLS and YYNGEE. CDR3 nucleotide sequence: TGTGCCAGCAGCACGACTAGCGGGATAAGCACAGATACGCAGTATTTT. Residues: CASSTTSGISTDTQYF.

This clone was observed a single time. The gene calls are TRBV18 and TRBJ2-1; 9 nucleotides match TRBD2. The trim removed 2 bases at V and 5 bases at J, leaving 13 bases unmatched. The V gene's germline CDR1 is KGHSH and CDR2 LQKENI. The CDR3 length is 18 residues. Here the CDR3 reads CASSPRASGRTTHNEQFF. As DNA, the CDR3 is TGTGCCAGCTCACCAAGGGCGAGCGGGAGGACAACCCACAATGAGCAGTTCTTC.

The chain has TRBV6-5 and TRBJ2-7; 9 nucleotides align to TRBD2. The V segment lost 4 bases and the J segment 2 bases; nucleotides outside the gene matches: 9. This CDR3 spans 16 amino acids. Germline V gives CDR1 MNHEY, CDR2 SVGAGI. The CDR3 spells CASSFLTSGNAYEQYF. In DNA form, the CDR3 reads TGTGCCAGCAGTTTTCTGACTAGCGGTAATGCCTACGAGCAGTACTTC.

V gene TRBV18 combines with J gene TRBJ1-3; TRBD1 matches 7 bases. The germline gives CDR1 KGHSH, CDR2 LQKENI. The CDR3 runs 15 residues. The V gene end was trimmed by 3 bases and the J gene end by 2 bases; junction bases not matched to a gene: 4. The CDR3 sequence: CASSPLGQAGNTIYF. DNA for the CDR3: TGTGCCAGCTCACCTCTCGGACAGGCTGGAAACACCATATATTTT.

This CDR3 reads CASSVDFGLVTGELFF. CDR3 DNA sequence: TGTGCCAGCAGCGTAGATTTCGGTCTGGTGACCGGGGAGCTGTTTTTT. The chain uses TRBV9 and TRBJ2-2; D gene unclear. V was shortened by 0 bases and J by 5 bases, with 14 bases between the two germline ends. Germline CDR1 SGDLS, CDR2 YYNGEE. CDR3 size: 16 residues. The full variable domain, rest sourced from reference TRBV9 and TRBJ2-2, is DSGVTQTPKHLITATGQRVTLRCSPRSGDLSVYWYQQSLDQGLQFLIQYYNGEERAKGNILERFSAQQFPDLHSELNLSSLELGDSALYFCASSVDFGLVTGELFFGEGSRLTVL.

V gene TRBV18 combines with J gene TRBJ2-7; maybe TRBD2 (5 bases). V lost 3 bases to trimming and J lost 8 bases, with 23 bases between them. The CDR3 length is 16 residues. Germline CDR1 is KGHSH and CDR2 is LQKENI. The CDR3 region is CASSPGFGTRDTKQYF. CDR3 bases: TGTGCCAGCTCACCGGGGTTTGGAACACGGGATACGAAGCAGTACTTC.

The chain employs TRBV28 and TRBJ2-4; the D gene is possibly TRBD2 (6 bases). V was trimmed by 5 bases and J by 1 base, leaving 15 bases between them. The length of the CDR3 is 16 residues. Germline assignment: CDR1 MDHEN and CDR2 SYDVKM. The CDR3 nucleotides are TGTGCCAGCAGTGATTGGGACTGGGGGGCCAAAAACATTCAGTACTTC. Residues: CASSDWDWGAKNIQYF.

The chain employs TRBV28 and TRBJ2-1; D is unclear. The CDR3 is 10 amino acids. Germline CDR1 reads MDHEN; CDR2 reads SYDVKM. V lost 8 bases, J lost 10 bases, and 9 bases lay in between. CDR3 coding DNA: TGTGCCAGCTCCCGGCGGGAGCAGTTCTTC. It translates to CASSRREQFF.

This clone was detected only once. The V and J genes are TRBV11-2 and TRBJ2-1, with TRBD1 matching 8 bases. CDR3 size: 14 residues. V shed 5 bases, J shed 9 bases, and the junction held 9 bases outside the gene matches. In germline, CDR1 is SGHAT, CDR2 FQNNGV. CDR3 DNA sequence: TGTGCCAGCAGCACAAAGATACAGGGGGGTGAGCAGTTCTTC. Amino acid sequence: CASSTKIQGGEQFF.

This clone was picked up one time. V is TRBV28 and J is TRBJ2-3, with 7 bases lining up with TRBD1. From germline, CDR1 is MDHEN and CDR2 SYDVKM. This CDR3 has 13 residues. With 5 bases clipped from V and 5 bases from J, the junction kept 4 bases outside the gene matches. CDR3 protein: CASSPDREDTQYF. CDR3 bases: TGTGCCAGCAGTCCTGACAGGGAAGATACGCAGTATTTT.

This chain uses TRBV9 with TRBJ2-5; 9 nucleotides align to TRBD2. CDR1 and CDR2 from the germline V gene are SGDLS and YYNGEE. This CDR3 has 15 residues. Losses at the gene ends were 4 bases for V and 5 bases for J; bases not matched to a gene: 9. The CDR3 bases are TGTGCCAGCAGCATCGCGGTAGCGGGAGTTGAGACCCAGTACTTC. Translated, it gives CASSIAVAGVETQYF.

The chain is built from TRBV5-5 and TRBJ1-2; 11 nucleotides line up with TRBD1. Germline V CDR1 and CDR2: SGHKS, YYEKEE (reference sequence). The CDR3 has 15 residues. The junction had 5 bases not matched to a gene; V was cut back by 3 bases and J by 4 bases. This CDR3 is CASSSPGQGGYGYTF. CDR3 DNA sequence: TGTGCCAGCAGCTCTCCGGGACAGGGGGGCTATGGCTACACCTTC.

The chain recombines TRBV28 with TRBJ2-7; D possibly corresponds to TRBD2 (6 bases). There are 15 residues in the CDR3. The germline CDR1 and CDR2 sequences are MDHEN and SYDVKM. The germline V and J ends were trimmed by 6 bases and 3 bases, with 18 bases remaining between them. The CDR3 nucleotides read TGTGCCAGCAGCCAGACTAGGCGGTCCCTCTACGAGCAGTACTTC. Its protein product is CASSQTRRSLYEQYF.

On this clone itself: Other DNA sequences in the sample encode the same CDR3. The chain joins TRBV4-2 to TRBJ2-4; no clear D. The CDR3 spans 15 residues. V was shortened by 0 bases and J by 0 bases, with 6 bases between the two germline ends. Germline CDR1 and CDR2: LGHNA and YNFKEQ. CDR3 amino acids: CASSQEALAKNIQYF. CDR3 nucleotides: TGTGCCAGCAGCCAAGAAGCGCTAGCCAAAAACATTCAGTACTTC.

J is TRBJ2-5 and V is TRBV7-3, with 12 bases matching TRBD2. V lost 2 bases to trimming and J lost 3 bases; unmatched junction nucleotides: 4. Germline V gives CDR1 SGHTA, CDR2 FQGTGA. This CDR3 spans 16 amino acids. The CDR3 spells CASSLGGLAGKETQYF. CDR3 in DNA: TGTGCCAGCAGCTTAGGAGGACTAGCGGGAAAAGAGACCCAGTACTTC.

The V and J genes are TRBV9 and TRBJ1-1; D is unresolved. The germline V gene has CDR1 SGDLS and CDR2 YYNGEE. The V end lost 2 bases, the J end lost 4 bases, and 9 bases lay between the germline ends. The CDR3 spans 13 residues. The CDR3 reads CASSVYSGTEAFF. Here the CDR3 DNA reads TGTGCCAGCAGCGTGTACAGTGGCACTGAAGCTTTCTTT.